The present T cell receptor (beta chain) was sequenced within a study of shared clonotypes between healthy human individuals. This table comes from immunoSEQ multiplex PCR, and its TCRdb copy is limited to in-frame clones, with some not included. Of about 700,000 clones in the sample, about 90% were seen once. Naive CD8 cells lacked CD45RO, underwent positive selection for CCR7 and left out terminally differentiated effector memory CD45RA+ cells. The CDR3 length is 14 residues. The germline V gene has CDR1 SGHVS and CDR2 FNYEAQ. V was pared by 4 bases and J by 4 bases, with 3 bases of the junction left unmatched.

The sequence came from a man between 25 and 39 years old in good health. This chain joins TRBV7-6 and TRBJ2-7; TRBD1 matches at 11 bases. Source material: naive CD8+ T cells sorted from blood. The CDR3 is CASSSGTGGYEQYF. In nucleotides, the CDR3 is TGTGCCAGCAGCTCAGGGACAGGGGGTTACGAGCAGTACTTC.